Reported below is one TCR beta chain. The data were taken from a study of blood T cell repertoires in COVID-19. Between the trimmed V and J ends, which lost 3 bases and 6 bases, there was a span of 12 bases. There are 14 residues in the CDR3. Germline CDR1 is LNHDA and CDR2 is SQIVND (reference sequence). Participants were aged 18 to 89 years from approximately 23 US areas. Data came from immunoSEQ multiplex PCR; TCRdb stores just in-frame clones and leaves some out. Among roughly 260,000 clones listed, roughly nine tenths were seen once. The clonotype originates from a human donor in a cohort exposed to, infected with or recovered from COVID-19 (not recorded which). The donor label of this sample is uncertain. This chain uses TRBV19 with TRBJ2-1; D possibly corresponds to TRBD1 (6 bases). The sequencing input was PBMCs or T cells enriched from blood (not recorded which). The CDR3 sequence is CASSMGDNGNEQFF. For the CDR3, the DNA is TGTGCCAGTAGTATGGGGGACAATGGCAATGAGCAGTTCTTC.